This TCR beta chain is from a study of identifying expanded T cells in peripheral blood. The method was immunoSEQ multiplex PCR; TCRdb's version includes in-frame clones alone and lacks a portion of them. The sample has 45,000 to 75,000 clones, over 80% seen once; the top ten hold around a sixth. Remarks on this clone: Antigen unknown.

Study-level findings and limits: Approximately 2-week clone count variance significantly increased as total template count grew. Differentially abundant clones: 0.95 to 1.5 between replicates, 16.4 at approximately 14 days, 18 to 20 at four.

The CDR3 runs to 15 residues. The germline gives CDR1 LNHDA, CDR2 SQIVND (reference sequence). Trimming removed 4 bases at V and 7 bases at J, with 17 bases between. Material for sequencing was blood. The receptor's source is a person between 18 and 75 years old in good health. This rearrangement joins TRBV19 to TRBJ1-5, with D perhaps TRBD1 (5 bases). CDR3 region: CASSTPGPAIQPQHF. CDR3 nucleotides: TGTGCCAGTAGTACCCCGGGGCCCGCGATCCAGCCCCAGCATTTT.